Shown below are 2 T cell receptor beta chains from a single sample sequenced in a study of cytomegalovirus exposure and HLA in healthy donors. The repertoire was sequenced with immunoSEQ multiplex PCR; TCRdb's copy has only in-frame clones and lacks some. The sample shows over 250,000 clones, approximately 86% of them seen only once. Material: PBMCs. These receptor sequences come from a woman in her thirties in good health and CMV-seropositive.

The chain joins TRBV29-1 to TRBJ2-1, with D tentatively TRBD1 (6 bases). Germline values: CDR1 SQVTM, CDR2 ANQGSEA. This CDR3 is 12 amino acids long. V was cut by 6 bases and J by 10 bases, with 16 bases left in between. CDR3 amino acids: CSVITGPREQFF. CDR3 sequence (DNA): TGCAGCGTGATAACAGGGCCCCGGGAGCAGTTCTTC.

J is TRBJ2-7 and V is TRBV21-1; TRBD2, the table's D call, lacks a check against the DNA. TRBV21-1 is recorded as a pseudogene. The CDR3 runs to 18 residues. CDR3 in amino acids: CASSPSTGIGGNVYEQYF. In nucleotides, the CDR3 is TGTGCCAGCAGTCCTAGTACGGGTATCGGGGGAAATGTATACGAGCAGTACTTC.